Listed here are 8 T cell receptor beta chains from one sample, sequenced in a study of blood T cell repertoires in COVID-19. The method was immunoSEQ multiplex PCR; TCRdb's version includes in-frame clones alone and lacks a portion of them. Of under 150,000 clones in the sample, around 84% were seen once. The sequencing sample was made of peripheral blood. The receptors were sampled from a man in his 60s with active or convalescent COVID-19.

This chain links TRBV14 with TRBJ1-2, with D perhaps TRBD1 (6 bases). The germline V and J ends were trimmed by 4 bases and 3 bases, with 9 bases remaining between them. The CDR3 is 13 residues long. CDR1 is SGHDN and CDR2 is FVKESK in the germline V gene. CDR3 protein: CASSLPGDYGYTF. In DNA, the CDR3 is TGTGCCAGCAGCCTCCCAGGGGACTATGGCTACACCTTC.

V and J are TRBV30 and TRBJ2-7; D is perhaps TRBD2 (5 bases). Deletions cut 4 bases from V and 4 bases from J, with 8 bases between. The CDR3 runs to 11 residues. The germline CDR1 and CDR2 sequences are GTSNPN and SVGIG (reference sequence). The CDR3, as DNA: TGTGCCTGGACACGGGGATACGAGCAGTACTTC. Translating gives CAWTRGYEQYF. Complete variable domain (other parts from reference TRBV30 and TRBJ2-7): SQTIHQWPATLVQPVGSPLSLECTVEGTSNPNLYWYRQAAGRGLQLLFYSVGIGQISSEVPQNLSASRPQDRQFILSSKKLLLSDSGFYLCAWTRGYEQYFGPGTRLTVT.

Here the CDR3 DNA reads TGCGCCAGCAGCCAAAGCGGGACTGGCACAGATACGCAGTATTTT. Amino acid sequence: CASSQSGTGTDTQYF. The chain links TRBV4-3 to TRBJ2-3; 7 bases line up with TRBD2. Looked up from germline, CDR1 is LGHNA and CDR2 is YSLEER. Trimming took 2 bases from V and 1 from J; bases not matched to a gene: 3. The CDR3 is 15 residues long.

This clone appeared a single time. The J gene is TRBJ2-5, the V gene TRBV7-9, with TRBD2 identical over 7 bases. Germline V gene lookup returns CDR1 SEHNR and CDR2 FQNEAQ (reference sequence). The CDR3 extends over 15 amino acids. J gave up 4 bases and V 1 base, and 6 bases lay outside the gene matches. In nucleotides, the CDR3 is TGTGCCAGCAGCTTAGTGGGAGGGGCGGGAGAGACCCAGTACTTC. Encoded protein: CASSLVGGAGETQYF.

This clone was seen a handful of times. The chain recombines TRBV4-1 with TRBJ2-1; 10 bases fit TRBD2. Germline CDR1 is MGHRA and CDR2 is YSYEKL. The V and J ends lost 3 bases and 8 bases, in that order; junction bases with no gene match: 10. The CDR3 consists of 16 residues. CDR3 amino acids: CASSHPRTSGDDEQFF. The DNA for the CDR3 is TGCGCCAGCAGCCACCCTCGGACTAGCGGCGACGATGAGCAGTTCTTC.

The chain couples TRBV5-1 to TRBJ2-5, with D perhaps matching TRBD2 (6 bases). The CDR3 extends over 16 amino acids. With 1 base removed from V and 2 bases from J, the gap between germline ends came to 15 bases. CDR1 and CDR2 (germline): SGHRS, YFSETQ. CDR3 in amino acids: CASSLLGRGGQETQYF. CDR3 DNA: TGCGCCAGCAGCTTGTTGGGGCGTGGAGGGCAAGAGACCCAGTACTTC.

The genes are TRBV27 and TRBJ2-7; D is possibly TRBD1 (6 bases). With 6 bases removed from V and 7 bases from J, the gap between germline ends came to 19 bases. The CDR3 consists of 14 residues. The germline CDR1 and CDR2 sequences are MNHEY and SMNVEV (reference sequence). CDR3 protein: CASRPGTPRGEQYF. The CDR3 nucleotides read TGTGCCAGCAGACCGGGGACACCCAGGGGAGAGCAGTACTTC.

V usage is TRBV18 and J usage is TRBJ2-5, with D tentatively TRBD1 (6 bases). The germline V and J ends were trimmed by 3 bases and 5 bases, with 10 bases remaining between them. Germline CDR1 and CDR2: KGHSH and LQKENI. This CDR3 is built from 13 residues. CDR3 residues: CASSPTGGETQYF. DNA for the CDR3: TGTGCCAGCTCACCGACAGGTGGGGAGACCCAGTACTTC.